These 20 T cell receptor beta chains share one sample of origin, sequenced in a study of T cells after yellow fever vaccination. TCRdb reprocessed the 5' RACE reads with MiXCR, giving one entry per CDR3 protein. The table lists around 100,000 distinct CDR3 sequences, 7% to 8.5% of them singletons. This material consisted of CD8+ T cells sorted from PBMCs, taken 45 days after the yellow fever booster vaccination. The source of these receptors is a man aged 30-40 years who received the YFV17D yellow fever vaccine.

This clonotype appeared many times. V usage is TRBV28 and J usage is TRBJ2-3, with 11 bases identical to TRBD2. There are 16 residues in the CDR3. Trimming removed 10 bases from V and 5 bases from J; junction bases left unmatched: 14. Germline V gene lookup returns CDR1 MDHEN and CDR2 SYDVKM. The CDR3 DNA reads as TGTGCCACTCTCGAGGCAGGCGGACTAGCGGGAGATACGCAGTATTTT. As protein: CATLEAGGLAGDTQYF.

This clonotype came up many times. V and J are TRBV12-3 or TRBV12-4 and TRBJ2-2; 7 bases map to TRBD2. J lost 14 bases, V lost 5 bases, and 17 bases had no gene match. The CDR3 totals 15 residues. The chain's CDR3 is CASSHRDLAPGGLFF. The CDR3 DNA follows: TGTGCCAGCAGTCACCGGGACCTAGCACCGGGGGGACTGTTTTTT.

The chain links TRBV29-1 to TRBJ1-2; no clear D gene. The CDR3 is made up of 14 amino acids. V gave up 5 bases and J gave up 4 bases, with 17 bases separating them. Germline V gene data show CDR1 as SQVTM and CDR2 as ANQGSEA. The CDR3 loop reads CSVIPAQFGYGYTF. DNA for the CDR3: TGCAGCGTTATCCCGGCGCAGTTTGGCTATGGCTACACCTTC.

This clonotype showed up many times. The chain recombines TRBV20-1 with TRBJ2-7; 13 nucleotides align to TRBD2. The V gene's germline CDR1 is DFQATT and CDR2 SNEGSKA (reference sequence). The CDR3 is 15 residues long. Trimming cost V 1 base and J 0 bases; bases outside gene matches: 0. The CDR3 reads CSARGLAGGSYEQYF. CDR3 sequence (DNA): TGCAGTGCTAGAGGACTAGCGGGGGGCTCCTACGAGCAGTACTTC.

Ten or more counts support this clonotype. The chain carries TRBV7-9 and TRBJ2-7, with 7 bases that match TRBD2. Germline V lookup: CDR1 SEHNR, CDR2 FQNEAQ (reference sequence). The V segment lost 8 bases and the J segment 0 bases; nucleotides outside the gene matches: 4. The CDR3 has 13 amino acids. As DNA, the CDR3 is TGTGCCAGCGGGACTACCAGCTCCTACGAGCAGTACTTC. This codes for CASGTTSSYEQYF.

This clonotype was found many times. Germline is not matched at one junction end, which may reflect a read error. The chain is built from TRBV12-3 or TRBV12-4 and TRBJ2-1, with a weak D call TRBD2 (6 bases). CDR3 size: 11 residues. CDR3 in amino acids: CFVRRENEQFF. CDR3 nucleotides: TGCTTCGTACGGAGGGAGAATGAGCAGTTCTTC.

The rearrangement uses TRBV7-9 and TRBJ2-5; possible D gene TRBD1, 6 bases. The germline gives CDR1 SEHNR, CDR2 FQNEAQ (reference sequence). This CDR3 has 14 amino acids. V was trimmed by 5 bases and J by 0 bases, leaving 10 bases between them. CDR3 in amino acids: CASSPTGYQETQYF. The CDR3 coding sequence is TGTGCCAGCAGCCCAACAGGGTACCAAGAGACCCAGTACTTC.

This clonotype was seen ten or more times. The chain couples TRBV12-3 or TRBV12-4 to TRBJ2-1; 10 nucleotides align to TRBD2. This CDR3 has 15 residues. Trimming removed 6 bases from V and 3 bases from J; junction bases left unmatched: 5. The CDR3 DNA reads TGTGCCAGCAGCATAGCGGGAGGAAACTACAATGAGCAGTTCTTC. The encoded protein is CASSIAGGNYNEQFF.

This clonotype was seen at least ten times. V usage is TRBV20-1 and J usage is TRBJ2-7; D uncertain. V was shortened by 3 bases and J by 6 bases, with 6 bases between the two germline ends. This CDR3 contains 10 residues. CDR1 DFQATT and CDR2 SNEGSKA come from the germline V gene (reference sequence). Written as DNA, the CDR3 is TGCAGTGCTAGTAATGTCGAGCAGTACTTC. Its translation is CSASNVEQYF.

This clonotype was counted many times. The chain combines TRBV6-2 or TRBV6-3 with TRBJ2-1; D is uncertain. Trimming cost V 2 bases and J 9 bases, with 8 bases left between them. Germline CDR1 reads MNHEY; CDR2 reads SVGEGT. This CDR3 comprises 12 residues. The CDR3: CASSYPKVEQFF. CDR3 coding DNA: TGTGCCAGCAGTTACCCGAAGGTTGAGCAGTTCTTC.

This clonotype was detected many times. The chain uses TRBV10-3 and TRBJ2-5; D gene ambiguous. Trimming left V 4 bases short and J 5 bases short, with 14 bases between. CDR3 length: 14 amino acids. Germline V CDR1 and CDR2: ENHRY, SYGVKD. The CDR3 here is CAISGSGALETQYF. For the CDR3, the DNA is TGTGCCATCAGTGGGTCAGGAGCGTTGGAGACCCAGTACTTC.

The V call is TRBV28, the J call TRBJ2-1; D is unclear. The CDR3 loop spans 12 amino acids. Trimming stripped 1 base from V and 7 bases from J, with 5 bases between. From germline, CDR1 is MDHEN and CDR2 SYDVKM. This CDR3 reads CASSLSLNEQFF. CDR3 coding DNA: TGTGCCAGCAGTTTATCGTTAAATGAGCAGTTCTTC.

This clonotype has a count of ten or more. The rearrangement uses TRBV5-6 and TRBJ1-5; TRBD1 might be the D (5 bases). The CDR3 is 15 residues long. From germline, CDR1 is SGHDT and CDR2 YYEEEE. V lost 0 bases and J 4 bases, leaving 11 bases between the germline ends. This CDR3 is CASSLGGGDNQPQHF. The DNA of the CDR3 is TGTGCCAGCAGCTTGGGGGGGGGAGATAATCAGCCCCAGCATTTT.

This clonotype has ten or more counts. The chain uses TRBV7-2 and TRBJ2-7, with D possibly being TRBD1 (5 bases). The CDR3 has 13 residues. Germline loops: CDR1 SGHTA, CDR2 FQGNSA. V was clipped by 3 bases and J by 2 bases, with 8 bases between them. The CDR3 DNA sequence: TGTGCCAGCAGCTTTGACAGACCCTACGAGCAGTACTTC. Its translation: CASSFDRPYEQYF.

This clonotype was recorded many times. The chain uses TRBV7-2 and TRBJ2-3; D ambiguous. Per germline, CDR1 SGHTA and CDR2 FQGNSA. The length of the CDR3 is 15 residues. Trimming took off 1 base at V and 3 bases at J, with 11 bases between the two ends. The CDR3 reads CASSLGAALTDTQYF. In DNA, the CDR3 is TGTGCCAGCAGCTTAGGGGCCGCTCTTACAGATACGCAGTATTTT.

Many counts were recorded for this clonotype. The V and J genes are TRBV28 and TRBJ2-3; 8 positions agree with TRBD2. Germline assignment: CDR1 MDHEN and CDR2 SYDVKM. The CDR3 has 19 amino acids. V lost 6 bases and J lost 6; bases outside the gene matches: 23. The CDR3 sequence: CASSLGVIGGRPPRDTQYF. The CDR3 nucleotides are TGTGCCAGCAGCCTGGGGGTTATTGGCGGGAGGCCCCCCCGGGATACGCAGTATTTT.

This clonotype was recorded many times. This sequence joins TRBV21-1 and TRBJ2-1; the tabulated D call, TRBD2, remains unverified against the DNA. TRBV21-1 has pseudogene status. This CDR3 has 16 residues. CDR3 DNA sequence: TGTGCCAGCAGCACCCTGGGAAGGCCGGGAGTGGTTGAGCAGTTCTTC. Protein sequence: CASSTLGRPGVVEQFF.

This clonotype was seen a handful of times. V usage is TRBV7-9 and J usage is TRBJ2-3; 10 bases map to TRBD2. Unmatched junction bases numbered 9, after V lost 5 bases and J lost 4 bases. Looked up from germline, CDR1 is SEHNR and CDR2 is FQNEAQ (reference sequence). The CDR3 runs 16 residues. In nucleotides, the CDR3 is TGTGCCAGCAGCGACCTAAGCGGGAGGGCCGCAGATACGCAGTATTTT. It encodes CASSDLSGRAADTQYF.

This clonotype was seen at least ten times. The CDR3 spells CSVVGSGTYNEQFF. The CDR3 coding sequence is TGCAGCGTTGTCGGTAGCGGAACCTACAATGAGCAGTTCTTC. The V gene is TRBV29-1, the J gene TRBJ2-1, with a weak D call TRBD2 (6 bases). Trimming stripped 4 bases from V and 2 bases from J, with 12 bases between. The CDR3 totals 14 residues. Germline loops: CDR1 SQVTM, CDR2 ANQGSEA.

This clonotype was seen at least ten times. This chain joins TRBV3-1 and TRBJ2-7; D perhaps matches TRBD1 (5 bases). Trimming left V 4 bases short and J 3 bases short, with 16 bases between. CDR3 length: 15 residues. Germline CDR1 and CDR2: LGHDT and YNNKEL (reference sequence). CDR3 sequence reads: CASSPERGIYYEQYF. CDR3 nucleotides: TGTGCCAGCAGCCCTGAAAGGGGAATCTACTACGAGCAGTACTTC.